This TCR beta chain is drawn from a study of T-cell memory formation after mild COVID-19. The CDR3 extends over 15 amino acids. The V and J ends lost 3 bases and 3 bases respectively, with 15 bases between them. CDR1 and CDR2 (germline): MNHEY, SMNVEV (reference sequence). This clonotype was counted at least ten times. Each CDR3 protein is one row after TCRdb ran MiXCR on the 5' RACE reads. The sample carries hundreds of thousands of distinct CDR3 sequences, about 22% recorded once. This chain uses TRBV27 with TRBJ2-7; D tentatively reads TRBD1 or TRBD2 (5 bases each). The TCR originated in an adult woman who had mild COVID-19 (a few samples of this study predate the infection). Cell type and time point are not known. Sequenced sample: PBMCs or a T cell subset sorted from them (not recorded which). The chain's CDR3 is CASSFGDPGDYEQYF. As DNA, the CDR3 is TGTGCCAGCAGTTTTGGGGACCCCGGGGACTACGAGCAGTACTTC.